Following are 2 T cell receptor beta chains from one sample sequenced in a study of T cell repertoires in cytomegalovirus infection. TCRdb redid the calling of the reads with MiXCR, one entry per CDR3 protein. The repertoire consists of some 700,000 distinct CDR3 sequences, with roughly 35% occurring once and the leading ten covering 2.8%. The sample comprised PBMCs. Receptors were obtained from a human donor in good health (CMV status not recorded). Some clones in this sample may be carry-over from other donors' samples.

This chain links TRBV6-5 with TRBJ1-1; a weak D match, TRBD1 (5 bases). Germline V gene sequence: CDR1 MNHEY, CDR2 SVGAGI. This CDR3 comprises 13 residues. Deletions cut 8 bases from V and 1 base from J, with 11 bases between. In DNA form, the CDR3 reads TGTGCCAGCGGTAGAGACAGGAACACTGAAGCTTTCTTT. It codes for CASGRDRNTEAFF.

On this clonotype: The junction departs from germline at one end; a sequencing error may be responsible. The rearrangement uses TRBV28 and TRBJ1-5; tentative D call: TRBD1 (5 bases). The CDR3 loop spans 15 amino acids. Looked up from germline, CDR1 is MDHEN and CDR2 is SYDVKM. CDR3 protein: CASSLFQGFGQPQHF. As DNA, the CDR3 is TGTGCCAGCAGTCTCTTTCAGGGCTTTGGGCAGCCACAGCATTTT.